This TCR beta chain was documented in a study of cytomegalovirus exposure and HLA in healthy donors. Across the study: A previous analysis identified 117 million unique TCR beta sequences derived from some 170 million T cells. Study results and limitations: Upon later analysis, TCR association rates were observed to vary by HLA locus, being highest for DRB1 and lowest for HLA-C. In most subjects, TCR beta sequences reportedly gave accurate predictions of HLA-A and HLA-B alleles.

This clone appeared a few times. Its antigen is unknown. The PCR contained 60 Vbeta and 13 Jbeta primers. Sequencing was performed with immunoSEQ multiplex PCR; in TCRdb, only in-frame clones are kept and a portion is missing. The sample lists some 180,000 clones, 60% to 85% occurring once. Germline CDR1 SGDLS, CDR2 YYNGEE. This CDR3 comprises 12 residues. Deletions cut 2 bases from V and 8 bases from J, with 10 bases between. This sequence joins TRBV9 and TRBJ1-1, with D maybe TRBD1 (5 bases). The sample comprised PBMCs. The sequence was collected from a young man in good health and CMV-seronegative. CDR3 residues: CASSVWGEEAFF. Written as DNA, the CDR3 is TGTGCCAGCAGCGTGTGGGGGGAAGAAGCTTTCTTT. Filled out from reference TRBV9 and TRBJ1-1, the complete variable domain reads DSGVTQTPKHLITATGQRVTLRCSPRSGDLSVYWYQQSLDQGLQFLIQYYNGEERAKGNILERFSAQQFPDLHSELNLSSLELGDSALYFCASSVWGEEAFFGQGTRLTVV.